This TCR beta chain was profiled in a study of Ad26.COV2.S vaccination and SARS-CoV-2 variants. Study-wide findings and caveats: Substantial breadth in spike-specific CD8+ and CD4+ T cell responses was reportedly seen after vaccination. Vaccinees and placebo recipients showed similar non-spike TCR breadth.

The germline CDR1 and CDR2 sequences are SGHNT and YYREEE (reference sequence). Trimming left V 0 bases short and J 5 bases short, with 12 bases between. This CDR3 has 15 amino acids. As for this clone: As yet, its antigen is unknown.

Documented treatment: roughly 20 received Ad26.COV2.S at low or high dose, single or two shots; 5 received placebo; per-sample allocation not given. Each sample was drawn 63 days after the first injection (of vaccine or placebo). An Ad26 vector expressing Wuhan-strain SARS-CoV-2 spike served as the vaccine. Profiled with immunoSEQ multiplex PCR; TCRdb holds only in-frame clones, not every one. The data show about 350,000 clones, with approximately 84% seen just once and less than 4% held by the top ten. V and J are TRBV5-4 and TRBJ2-1; no firm D call. Sequenced material: peripheral blood, taken in a trial of Ad26.COV2.S vaccine versus placebo. The clonotype was recovered from a person between 18 and 59 years old who received the Ad26.COV2.S COVID-19 vaccine or a placebo. The CDR3 DNA sequence: TGTGCCAGCAGCTTGGATAGTAGCTGGGACAATGAGCAGTTCTTC. It yields the protein CASSLDSSWDNEQFF.